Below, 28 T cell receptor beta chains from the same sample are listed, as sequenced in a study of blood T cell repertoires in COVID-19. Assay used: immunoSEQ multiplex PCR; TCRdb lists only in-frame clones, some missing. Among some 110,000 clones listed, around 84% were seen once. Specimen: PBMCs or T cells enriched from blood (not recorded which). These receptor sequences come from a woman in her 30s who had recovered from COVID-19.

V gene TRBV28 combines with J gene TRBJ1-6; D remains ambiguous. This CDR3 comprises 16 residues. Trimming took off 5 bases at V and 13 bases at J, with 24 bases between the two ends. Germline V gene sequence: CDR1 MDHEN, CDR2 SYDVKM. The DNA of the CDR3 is TGTGCCAGCAGTCCGTGGCGGCATCTTGCTTTTTATCCCCTCCACTTT. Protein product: CASSPWRHLAFYPLHF.

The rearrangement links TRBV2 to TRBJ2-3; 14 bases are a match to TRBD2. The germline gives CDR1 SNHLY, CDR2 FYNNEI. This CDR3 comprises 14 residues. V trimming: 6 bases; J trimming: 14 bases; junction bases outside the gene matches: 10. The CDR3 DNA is TGTGCCAGCAGAGGACTAGCGGGAGGTCTTTTTTTGTATTTT. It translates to CASRGLAGGLFLYF.

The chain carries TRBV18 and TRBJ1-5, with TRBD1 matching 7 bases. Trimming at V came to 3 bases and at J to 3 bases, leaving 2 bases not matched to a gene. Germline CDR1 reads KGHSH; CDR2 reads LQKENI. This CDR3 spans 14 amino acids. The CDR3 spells CASSPGQVNQPQHF. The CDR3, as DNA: TGTGCCAGCTCACCCGGACAGGTCAATCAGCCCCAGCATTTT.

The CDR3 loop reads CSVEEGRDMPGRTDTQYF. In DNA, the CDR3 is TGCAGCGTTGAAGAAGGCAGGGACATGCCTGGTCGCACAGATACGCAGTATTTT. The V call is TRBV29-1, the J call TRBJ2-3, with D tentatively TRBD1 (6 bases). The CDR3 consists of 18 residues. With 0 bases removed from V and 1 base from J, the gap between germline ends came to 20 bases. CDR1 and CDR2 from the germline V gene are SQVTM and ANQGSEA.

CDR3 DNA sequence: TGTGCCAGCTCGGAACGACAAGGAAATTCACCCCTCCACTTT. It encodes CASSERQGNSPLHF. The chain employs TRBV18 and TRBJ1-6; D uncertain. Between the trimmed V and J ends, which lost 6 bases and 7 bases, there was a span of 13 bases. Germline V gives CDR1 KGHSH, CDR2 LQKENI. The CDR3 length is 14 residues.

The CDR3 nucleotides read TGTGCCAGCAGCTCGTGGACAGGGCCAACCTACGAGCAGTACTTC. It encodes CASSSWTGPTYEQYF. The chain joins TRBV7-9 to TRBJ2-7, with 8 bases lining up with TRBD1. The CDR3 runs to 15 residues. Germline V gene lookup returns CDR1 SEHNR and CDR2 FQNEAQ (reference sequence). Germline trimming cut 4 bases from V and 2 bases from J; bases unmatched to any gene: 7. The full variable domain, in which reference TRBV7-9 and TRBJ2-7 provide the parts outside the CDR3, is DTGVSQNPRHKITKRGQNVTFRCDPISEHNRLYWYRQTLGQGPEFLTYFQNEAQLEKSRLLSDRFSAERPKGSFSTLEIQRTEQGDSAMYLCASSSWTGPTYEQYFGPGTRLTVT.

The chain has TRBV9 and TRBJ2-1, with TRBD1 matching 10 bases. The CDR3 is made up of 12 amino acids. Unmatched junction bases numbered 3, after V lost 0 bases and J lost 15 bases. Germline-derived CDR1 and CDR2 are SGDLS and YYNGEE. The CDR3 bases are TGTGCCAGCAGCGTAGAGGGGACAGGGGTGTTCTTC. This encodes CASSVEGTGVFF.

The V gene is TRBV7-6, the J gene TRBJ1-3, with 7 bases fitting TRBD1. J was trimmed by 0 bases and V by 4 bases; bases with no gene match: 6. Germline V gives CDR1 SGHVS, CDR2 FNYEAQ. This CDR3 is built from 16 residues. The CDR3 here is CASSSESGGSGNTIYF. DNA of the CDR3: TGTGCCAGCAGCTCAGAGTCAGGGGGCTCTGGAAACACCATATATTTT.

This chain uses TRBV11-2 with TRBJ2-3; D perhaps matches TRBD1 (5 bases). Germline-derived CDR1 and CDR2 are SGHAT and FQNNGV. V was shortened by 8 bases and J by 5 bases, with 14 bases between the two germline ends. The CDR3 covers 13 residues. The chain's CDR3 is CASADTPIDTQYF. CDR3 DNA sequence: TGTGCCAGCGCGGACACCCCCATAGATACGCAGTATTTT.

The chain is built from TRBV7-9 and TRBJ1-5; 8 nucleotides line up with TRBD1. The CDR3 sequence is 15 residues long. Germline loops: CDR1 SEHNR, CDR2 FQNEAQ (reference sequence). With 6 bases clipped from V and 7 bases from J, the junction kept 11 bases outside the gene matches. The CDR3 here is CASSRTGGGKQPQHF. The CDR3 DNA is TGTGCCAGCAGTCGCACAGGGGGAGGAAAACAGCCCCAGCATTTT.

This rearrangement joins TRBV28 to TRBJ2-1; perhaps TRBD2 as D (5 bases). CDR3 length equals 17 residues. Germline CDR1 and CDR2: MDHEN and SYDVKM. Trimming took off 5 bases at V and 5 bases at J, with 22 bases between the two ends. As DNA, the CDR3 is TGTGCCAGCAGTCCTCGGGGTTTCCTCTCGAGGAACAATGAGCAGTTCTTC. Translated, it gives CASSPRGFLSRNNEQFF.

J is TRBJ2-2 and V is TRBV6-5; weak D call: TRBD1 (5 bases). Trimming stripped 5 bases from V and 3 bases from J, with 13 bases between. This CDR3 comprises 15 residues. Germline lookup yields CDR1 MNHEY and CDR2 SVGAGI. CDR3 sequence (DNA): TGTGCCAGCAGTCACGAAAGGGGCTACACCGGGGAGCTGTTTTTT. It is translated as CASSHERGYTGELFF.

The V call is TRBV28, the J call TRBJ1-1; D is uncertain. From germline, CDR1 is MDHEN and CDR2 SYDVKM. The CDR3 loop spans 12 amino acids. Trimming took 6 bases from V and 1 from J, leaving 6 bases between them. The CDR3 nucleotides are TGTGCCAGCAGCCCCGGGAACACTGAAGCTTTCTTT. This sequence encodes CASSPGNTEAFF.

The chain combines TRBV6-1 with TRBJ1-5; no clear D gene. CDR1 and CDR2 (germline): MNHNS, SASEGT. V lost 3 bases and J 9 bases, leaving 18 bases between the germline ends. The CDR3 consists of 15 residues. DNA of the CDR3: TGTGCCAGCAGTGACCCGCCGGACTCCGGTCGGCCCCAGCATTTT. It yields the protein CASSDPPDSGRPQHF.

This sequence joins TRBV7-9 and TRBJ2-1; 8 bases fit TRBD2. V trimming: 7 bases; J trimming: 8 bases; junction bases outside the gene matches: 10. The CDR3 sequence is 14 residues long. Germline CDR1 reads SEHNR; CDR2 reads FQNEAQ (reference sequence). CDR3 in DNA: TGTGCCAGCACCAGCGGGGGACACTGGGATGAGCAGTTCTTC. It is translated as CASTSGGHWDEQFF.

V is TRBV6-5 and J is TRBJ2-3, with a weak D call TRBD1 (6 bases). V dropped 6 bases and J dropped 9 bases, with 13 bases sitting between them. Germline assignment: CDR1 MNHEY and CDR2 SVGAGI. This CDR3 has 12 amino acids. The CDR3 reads CASSPDRRTQYF. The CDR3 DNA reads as TGTGCCAGCAGCCCCGACAGGAGAACGCAGTATTTT.

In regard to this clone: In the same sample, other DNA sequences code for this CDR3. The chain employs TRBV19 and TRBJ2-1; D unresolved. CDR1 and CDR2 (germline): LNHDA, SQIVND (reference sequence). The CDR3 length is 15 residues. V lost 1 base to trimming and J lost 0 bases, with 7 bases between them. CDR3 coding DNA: TGTGCCAGTAGTATAGGGCCTAGCTCCTACAATGAGCAGTTCTTC. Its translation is CASSIGPSSYNEQFF.

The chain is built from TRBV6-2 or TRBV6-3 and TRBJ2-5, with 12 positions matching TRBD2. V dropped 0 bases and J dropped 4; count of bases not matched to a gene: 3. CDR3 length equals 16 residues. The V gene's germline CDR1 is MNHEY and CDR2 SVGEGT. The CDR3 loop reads CASSYSTLAGGETQYF. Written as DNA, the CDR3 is TGTGCCAGCAGTTACTCGACACTAGCGGGAGGAGAGACCCAGTACTTC.

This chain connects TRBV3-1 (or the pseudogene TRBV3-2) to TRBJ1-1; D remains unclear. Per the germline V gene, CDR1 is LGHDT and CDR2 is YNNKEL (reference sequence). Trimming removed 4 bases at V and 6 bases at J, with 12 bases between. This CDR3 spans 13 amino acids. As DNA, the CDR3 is TGTGCCAGCAGCCTCTCGTGGCAGGCTGAAGCTTTCTTT. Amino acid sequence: CASSLSWQAEAFF.

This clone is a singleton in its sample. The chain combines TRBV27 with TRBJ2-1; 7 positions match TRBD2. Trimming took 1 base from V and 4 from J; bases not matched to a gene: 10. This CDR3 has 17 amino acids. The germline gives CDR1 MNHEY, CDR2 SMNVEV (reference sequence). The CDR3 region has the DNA TGTGCCAGCAGTTTATTGCCGCCTCGGGAGGTTTACAATGAGCAGTTCTTC. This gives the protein CASSLLPPREVYNEQFF.

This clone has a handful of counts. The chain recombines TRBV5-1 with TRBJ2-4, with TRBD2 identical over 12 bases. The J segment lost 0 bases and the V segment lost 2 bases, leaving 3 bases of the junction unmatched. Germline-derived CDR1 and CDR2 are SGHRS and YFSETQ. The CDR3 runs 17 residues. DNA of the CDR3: TGCGCCAGCAGCTTAGGGGGACTAGCGGGAGCCAAAAACATTCAGTACTTC. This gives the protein CASSLGGLAGAKNIQYF.

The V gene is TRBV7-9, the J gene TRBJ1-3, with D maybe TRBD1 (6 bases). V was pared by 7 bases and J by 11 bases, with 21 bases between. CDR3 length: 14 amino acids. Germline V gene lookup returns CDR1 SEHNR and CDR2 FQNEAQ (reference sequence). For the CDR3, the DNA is TGTGCCAGCAAACCCGGGACAACCCTTGGTCCCATATATTTT. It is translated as CASKPGTTLGPIYF.

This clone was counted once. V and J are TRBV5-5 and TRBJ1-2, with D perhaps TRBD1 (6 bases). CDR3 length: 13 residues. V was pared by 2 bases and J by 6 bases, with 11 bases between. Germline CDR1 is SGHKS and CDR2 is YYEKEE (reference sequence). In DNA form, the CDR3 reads TGTGCCAGCAGCTTAATTGCAGGGGATGGCTACACCTTC. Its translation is CASSLIAGDGYTF.

The DNA for the CDR3 is TGTGCCAGCAGTGAACCAGACAGATATGAAGCTTTCTTT. Translated: CASSEPDRYEAFF. This sequence joins TRBV6-1 and TRBJ1-1, with D perhaps matching TRBD1 (5 bases). The CDR3 is 13 residues long. With 2 bases removed from V and 7 bases from J, the gap between germline ends came to 11 bases. The V gene's germline CDR1 is MNHNS and CDR2 SASEGT.

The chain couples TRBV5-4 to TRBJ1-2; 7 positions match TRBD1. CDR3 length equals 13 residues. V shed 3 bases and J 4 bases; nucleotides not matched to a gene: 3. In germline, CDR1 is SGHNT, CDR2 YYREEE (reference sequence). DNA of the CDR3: TGTGCCAGCAGCTCGGGACAGCTCTATGGCTACACCTTC. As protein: CASSSGQLYGYTF.

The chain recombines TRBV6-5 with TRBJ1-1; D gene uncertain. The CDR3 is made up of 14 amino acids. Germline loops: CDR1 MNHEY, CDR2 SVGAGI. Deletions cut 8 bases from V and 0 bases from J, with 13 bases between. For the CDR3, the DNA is TGTGCCAGCTCCGAGTCGGGAATGAACACTGAAGCTTTCTTT. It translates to CASSESGMNTEAFF.

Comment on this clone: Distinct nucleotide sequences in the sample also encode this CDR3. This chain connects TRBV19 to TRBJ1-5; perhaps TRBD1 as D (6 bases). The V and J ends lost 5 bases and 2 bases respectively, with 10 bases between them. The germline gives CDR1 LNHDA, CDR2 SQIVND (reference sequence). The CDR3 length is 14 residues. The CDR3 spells CASSLRQGNQPQHF. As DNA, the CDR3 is TGTGCCAGTAGTTTGCGACAGGGCAATCAGCCCCAGCATTTT.

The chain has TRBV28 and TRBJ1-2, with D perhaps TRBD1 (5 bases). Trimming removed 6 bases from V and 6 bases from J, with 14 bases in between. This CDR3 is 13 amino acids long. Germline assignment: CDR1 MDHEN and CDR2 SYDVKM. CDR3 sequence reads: CASSLDRVDGYTF. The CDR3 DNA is TGTGCCAGCAGCCTAGACAGAGTCGATGGCTACACCTTC.